The rows below give T cell receptor beta chains drawn from one sample of a study of blood T cell repertoires in COVID-19. The data were produced by immunoSEQ multiplex PCR, yet TCRdb's version contains in-frame clones alone and is incomplete. The sample carries 140,000 to 150,000 clones, roughly 80% recorded once. What was sequenced was peripheral blood. Receptors originate from a woman aged 35 to 49 with active or convalescent COVID-19. Both conserved end residues are part of each CDR3. The D gene is left open where the match is weak. A row's size may be missing; if present it is once, few, many or a size class.

D gene	J gene	CDR3 length	V gene	clone size	CDR3 protein	CDR3 DNA
TRBD2	TRBJ2-2	17	TRBV13	.	CASSGRTSGTNTGELFF	TGTGCCAGCAGCGGACGGACTAGCGGGACGAACACCGGGGAGCTGTTTTTT
.	TRBJ2-4	16	TRBV28	.	CASSSLGGQGQNIQYF	TGTGCCAGCAGTTCACTAGGGGGACAAGGCCAAAACATTCAGTACTTC
.	TRBJ2-3	13	TRBV11-2	.	CASRLLGSDTQYF	TGTGCCAGCCGGCTGTTGGGCTCAGATACGCAGTATTTT
TRBD1	TRBJ2-5	14	TRBV24-1	.	CATGDRSIQETQYF	TGTGCCACGGGGGACAGGTCCATACAAGAGACCCAGTACTTC
.	TRBJ1-2	18	TRBV5-1	.	CASSLGNFPAGSNYGYTF	TGCGCCAGCAGCTTGGGGAATTTCCCGGCCGGGTCTAACTATGGCTACACCTTC
.	TRBJ2-5	12	TRBV28	.	CASSQGEETQYF	TGTGCCAGCAGCCAGGGTGAGGAGACCCAGTACTTC
.	TRBJ1-1	13	TRBV6-2/TRBV6-3	.	CASSYRDNTEAFF	TGTGCCAGCAGTTATCGGGATAACACTGAAGCTTTCTTT
.	TRBJ1-1	14	TRBV6-2/TRBV6-3	.	CASSYTPGNTEAFF	TGTGCCAGCAGTTACACCCCCGGGAACACTGAAGCTTTCTTT
TRBD1	TRBJ1-5	14	TRBV6-1	.	CASSDSGGAEPQHF	TGTGCCAGCAGTGATTCAGGGGGCGCGGAGCCCCAGCATTTT
TRBD2	TRBJ2-1	15	TRBV6-5	.	CASRPRGENYNEQFF	TGTGCCAGCAGACCCCGGGGGGAGAACTACAATGAGCAGTTCTTC
.	TRBJ2-7	14	TRBV4-2	.	CASSQGPAQDEQYF	TGTGCCAGCAGCCAGGGTCCCGCGCAGGACGAGCAGTACTTC
TRBD1	TRBJ2-7	16	TRBV19	.	CASSIGFGTGRYEQYF	TGTGCCAGTAGTATAGGTTTTGGGACAGGGAGATACGAGCAGTACTTC
.	TRBJ2-7	14	TRBV11-2	.	CASSLDSLGDEQYF	TGTGCCAGCAGCTTAGATTCATTGGGCGACGAGCAGTACTTC
TRBD1	TRBJ2-5	15	TRBV11-3	.	CASSLDRGPQETQYF	TGTGCCAGCAGCTTAGACAGGGGGCCACAAGAGACCCAGTACTTC
.	TRBJ1-4	19	TRBV28	.	CASSLTWRGTDRTNEKLFF	TGTGCCAGCAGTTTAACCTGGCGCGGGACCGACAGAACTAATGAAAAACTGTTTTTT
TRBD2	TRBJ2-2	19	TRBV24-1	once	CATSDSGTSGARGPGELFF	TGTGCCACCAGTGATTCGGGGACTAGCGGTGCCAGGGGGCCCGGGGAGCTGTTTTTT
TRBD1	TRBJ1-5	14	TRBV7-2	.	CASKQGAGNQPQHF	TGTGCCAGCAAGCAGGGGGCTGGCAATCAGCCCCAGCATTTT
.	TRBJ1-1	15	TRBV19	.	CASSMVGAMNTEAFF	TGTGCCAGTAGTATGGTGGGAGCCATGAACACTGAAGCTTTCTTT
.	TRBJ1-1	18	TRBV4-1	.	CASSQVRRGGSGNTEAFF	TGCGCCAGCAGCCAAGTAAGAAGAGGGGGATCGGGGAACACTGAAGCTTTCTTT
.	TRBJ2-1	12	TRBV10-1	.	CASSTDWNEQFF	TGCGCCAGCAGTACTGATTGGAATGAGCAGTTCTTC
TRBD1	TRBJ2-3	15	TRBV5-5	.	CASSRTGEKTDTQYF	TGTGCCAGCAGCCGGACAGGGGAAAAAACAGATACGCAGTATTTT
TRBD1	TRBJ1-2	13	TRBV28	.	CASSLQQGAGGTF	TGTGCCAGCAGTTTACAACAGGGGGCAGGGGGAACCTTC
.	TRBJ1-2	15	TRBV15	.	CATSRLSRQDYGYTF	TGTGCCACCAGCAGACTTTCTCGACAGGACTATGGCTACACCTTC
.	TRBJ1-3	15	TRBV5-1	.	CASSLDRAAGNTIYF	TGCGCCAGCAGCTTGGACAGGGCGGCAGGAAACACCATATATTTT
.	TRBJ2-3	17	TRBV4-1	.	CASSQEGLATSTDTQYF	TGCGCCAGCAGCCAAGAGGGACTGGCGACTAGCACAGATACGCAGTATTTT
.	TRBJ1-4	15	TRBV6-5	.	CASSPGGATNEKLFF	TGTGCCAGCTCACCCGGGGGGGCAACTAATGAAAAACTGTTTTTT
TRBD1	TRBJ2-7	15	TRBV12-5	.	CASGLGQGAAYEQYF	TGTGCTAGTGGTTTGGGACAGGGGGCCGCCTACGAGCAGTACTTC
TRBD2	TRBJ2-7	17	TRBV19	.	CASSRRTSGPSGYEQYF	TGTGCCAGTAGTCGCCGGACTAGCGGACCAAGCGGCTACGAGCAGTACTTC
.	TRBJ2-5	14	TRBV4-1	once	CASSLAEHQETQYF	TGCGCCAGCAGCCTCGCGGAACATCAAGAGACCCAGTACTTC
.	TRBJ1-1	15	TRBV7-2	.	CASSRYQTVNTEAFF	TGTGCCAGCAGCCGTTATCAGACAGTGAACACTGAAGCTTTCTTT
TRBD1	TRBJ1-1	15	TRBV19	.	CASSINTGGLTEAFF	TGTGCCAGTAGTATAAATACAGGGGGCTTGACTGAAGCTTTCTTT
.	TRBJ2-7	15	TRBV10-1	.	CASSPGGTQTYEQYF	TGCGCCAGCAGCCCCGGCGGGACCCAGACCTACGAGCAGTACTTC
TRBD1	TRBJ1-1	19	TRBV4-2	.	CASSQDLALTGWTDTEAFF	TGTGCCAGCAGCCAAGATCTGGCGTTGACAGGGTGGACTGACACTGAAGCTTTCTTT
TRBD2	TRBJ2-2	16	TRBV6-6	.	CASSRAGGPGTGELFF	TGTGCCAGCAGTCGAGCGGGAGGGCCAGGCACCGGGGAGCTGTTTTTT
.	TRBJ2-2	17	TRBV7-9	.	CASRQHGPQGDTGELFF	TGTGCCAGCAGACAACACGGACCCCAAGGGGACACCGGGGAGCTGTTTTTT
TRBD1	TRBJ2-5	19	TRBV14	.	CASSRVRDSVQGAQETQYF	TGTGCCAGCAGCCGCGTCCGGGACAGTGTTCAGGGGGCCCAAGAGACCCAGTACTTC
.	TRBJ1-6	15	TRBV27	.	CASRRQFSYNSPLHF	TGTGCCAGCAGAAGACAGTTCTCCTATAATTCACCCCTCCACTTT
.	TRBJ1-2	15	TRBV7-9	.	CASSLGDTGYYGYTF	TGTGCCAGCAGCTTAGGGGACACGGGCTACTATGGCTACACCTTC
TRBD2	TRBJ2-1	20	TRBV28	.	CASSLWTSGGPRSSYNEQFF	TGTGCCAGCAGTCTATGGACTAGCGGGGGGCCCCGGAGCTCCTACAATGAGCAGTTCTTC
.	TRBJ1-6	14	TRBV7-2	few	CASSLSGRGSPLHF	TGTGCCAGCAGCTTATCAGGTCGGGGTTCACCCCTCCACTTT
.	TRBJ2-7	13	TRBV12-3/TRBV12-4	.	CASSFSRDYEQYF	TGTGCCAGCAGTTTTTCGCGGGACTACGAGCAGTACTTC
TRBD1	TRBJ1-6	15	TRBV9	.	CASSVGQGGNSPLHF	TGTGCCAGCAGCGTAGGGCAGGGGGGTAATTCACCCCTCCACTTT
TRBD1	TRBJ1-4	14	TRBV28	few	CASTGQGANEKLFF	TGTGCCAGCACTGGACAGGGGGCTAATGAAAAACTGTTTTTT
.	TRBJ1-2	14	TRBV7-2	.	CASSPPRGQDGYTF	TGTGCCAGCAGCCCCCCGCGGGGGCAGGATGGCTACACCTTC
TRBD2	TRBJ2-7	17	TRBV28	.	CASSLRRGLAGAVEQYF	TGTGCCAGCAGTCTCAGGAGGGGACTAGCGGGAGCGGTCGAGCAGTACTTC
.	TRBJ2-2	16	TRBV18	few	CASSPWQATNTGELFF	TGTGCCAGCTCACCGTGGCAGGCCACGAACACCGGGGAGCTGTTTTTT
TRBD1	TRBJ1-5	15	TRBV6-2/TRBV6-3	.	CASSYQGQTGQPQHF	TGTGCCAGCAGTTACCAGGGACAGACGGGTCAGCCCCAGCATTTT
TRBD1	TRBJ2-7	16	TRBV11-2	.	CASSPGDRASSYEQYF	TGTGCCAGCAGCCCCGGGGACAGGGCCTCCTCCTACGAGCAGTACTTC
.	TRBJ1-5	14	TRBV19	.	CASNPRTSDQPQHF	TGTGCCAGTAACCCCCGGACATCTGATCAGCCCCAGCATTTT
.	TRBJ1-1	11	TRBV10-3	.	CAIGSLAEAFF	TGTGCCATCGGGAGTCTGGCTGAAGCTTTCTTT
.	TRBJ1-2	17	TRBV11-2	.	CASSPSGMGRFDYGYTF	TGTGCCAGCAGCCCCTCCGGTATGGGGCGTTTTGACTATGGCTACACCTTC
.	TRBJ1-4	12	TRBV5-4	.	CASSIHNEKLFF	TGTGCCAGCAGCATACATAATGAAAAACTGTTTTTT
.	TRBJ1-2	14	TRBV6-5	.	CASNGGSLDYGYTF	TGTGCCAGCAACGGGGGTTCCCTGGACTATGGCTACACCTTC
.	TRBJ2-3	14	TRBV6-5	.	CASSYGASTDTQYF	TGTGCCAGCAGTTATGGGGCTAGCACAGATACGCAGTATTTT
TRBD1	TRBJ1-1	16	TRBV5-6	.	CASSLPRTGMNTEAFF	TGTGCCAGCAGCCTGCCCCGGACAGGTATGAACACTGAAGCTTTCTTT
TRBD1	TRBJ1-4	15	TRBV5-4	.	CASSLIGGPNEKLFF	TGTGCCAGCAGCTTAATAGGGGGCCCTAATGAAAAACTGTTTTTT
TRBD1	TRBJ1-1	16	TRBV6-2/TRBV6-3	once	CASSSITGALNTEAFF	TGTGCCAGCAGTTCCATCACAGGGGCCCTGAACACTGAAGCTTTCTTT
.	TRBJ1-6	14	TRBV7-2	.	CASSWTVYNSPLHF	TGTGCCAGCAGCTGGACAGTCTATAATTCACCCCTCCACTTT
.	TRBJ1-4	15	TRBV5-1	.	CASSFTAATNEKLFF	TGCGCCAGCAGCTTCACAGCTGCAACTAATGAAAAACTGTTTTTT